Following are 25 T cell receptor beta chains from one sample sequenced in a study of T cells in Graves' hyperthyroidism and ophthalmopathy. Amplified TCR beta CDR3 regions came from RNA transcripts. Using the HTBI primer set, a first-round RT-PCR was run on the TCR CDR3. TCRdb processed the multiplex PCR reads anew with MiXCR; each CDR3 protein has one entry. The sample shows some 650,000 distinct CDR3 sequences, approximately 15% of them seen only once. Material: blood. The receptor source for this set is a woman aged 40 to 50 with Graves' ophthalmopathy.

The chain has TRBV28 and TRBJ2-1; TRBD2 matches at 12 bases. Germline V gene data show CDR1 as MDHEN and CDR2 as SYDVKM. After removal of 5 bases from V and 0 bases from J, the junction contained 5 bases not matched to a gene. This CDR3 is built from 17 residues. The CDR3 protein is CASSQLAGGSSYNEQFF. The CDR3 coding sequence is TGTGCCAGCAGTCAGCTAGCGGGAGGGAGCTCCTACAATGAGCAGTTCTTC.

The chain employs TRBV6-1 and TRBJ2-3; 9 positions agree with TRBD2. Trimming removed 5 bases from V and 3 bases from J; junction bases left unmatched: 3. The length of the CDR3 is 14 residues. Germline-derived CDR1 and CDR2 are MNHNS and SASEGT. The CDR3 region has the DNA TGTGCCAGCAGTTGGACTAGCGTGACAGATACGCAGTATTTT. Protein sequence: CASSWTSVTDTQYF.

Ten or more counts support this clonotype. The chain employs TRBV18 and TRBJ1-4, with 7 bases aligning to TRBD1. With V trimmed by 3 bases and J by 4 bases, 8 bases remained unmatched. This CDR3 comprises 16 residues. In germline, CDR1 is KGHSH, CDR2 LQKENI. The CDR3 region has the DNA TGTGCCAGCTCACCGTTGGGACAGCTACTTAATGAAAAACTGTTTTTT. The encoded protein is CASSPLGQLLNEKLFF. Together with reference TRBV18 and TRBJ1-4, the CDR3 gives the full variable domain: NAGVMQNPRHLVRRRGQEARLRCSPMKGHSHVYWYRQLPEEGLKFMVYLQKENIIDESGMPKERFSAEFPKEGPSILRIQQVVRGDSAAYFCASSPLGQLLNEKLFFGSGTQLSVL.

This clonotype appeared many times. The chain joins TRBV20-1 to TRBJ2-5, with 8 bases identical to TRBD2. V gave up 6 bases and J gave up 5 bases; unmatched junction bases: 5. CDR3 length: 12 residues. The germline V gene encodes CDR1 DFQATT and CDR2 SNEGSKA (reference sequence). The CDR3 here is CSARLATETQYF. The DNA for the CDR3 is TGCAGTGCCCGACTAGCGACGGAGACCCAGTACTTC.

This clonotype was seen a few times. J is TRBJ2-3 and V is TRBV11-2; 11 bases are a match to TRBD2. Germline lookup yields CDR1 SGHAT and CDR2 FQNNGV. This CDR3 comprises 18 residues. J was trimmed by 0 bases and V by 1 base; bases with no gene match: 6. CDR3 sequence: CASSLGGLAVSSTDTQYF. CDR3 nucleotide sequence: TGTGCCAGCAGCTTAGGGGGACTAGCGGTATCTAGCACAGATACGCAGTATTTT.

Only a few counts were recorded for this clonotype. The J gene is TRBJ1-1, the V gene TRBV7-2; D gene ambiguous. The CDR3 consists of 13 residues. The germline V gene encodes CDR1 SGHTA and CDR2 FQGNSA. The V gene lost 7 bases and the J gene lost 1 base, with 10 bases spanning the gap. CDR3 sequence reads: CASTLYGNTEAFF. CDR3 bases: TGTGCCAGCACCCTCTACGGGAACACTGAAGCTTTCTTT.

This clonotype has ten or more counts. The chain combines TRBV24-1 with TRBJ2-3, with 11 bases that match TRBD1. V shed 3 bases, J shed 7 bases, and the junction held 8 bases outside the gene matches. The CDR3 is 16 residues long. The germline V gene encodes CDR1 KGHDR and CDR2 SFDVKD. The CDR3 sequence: CATSDPGQGDFHTQYF. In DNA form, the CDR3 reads TGTGCCACCAGTGATCCGGGACAGGGGGATTTCCATACGCAGTATTTT.

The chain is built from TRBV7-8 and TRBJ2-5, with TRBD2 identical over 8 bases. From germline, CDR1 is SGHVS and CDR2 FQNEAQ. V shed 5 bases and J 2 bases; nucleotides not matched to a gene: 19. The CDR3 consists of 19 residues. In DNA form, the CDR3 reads TGTGCCAGCAGCATTGAGGGACTAGATCCCCGGGGGCCACAAGAGACCCAGTACTTC. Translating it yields CASSIEGLDPRGPQETQYF.

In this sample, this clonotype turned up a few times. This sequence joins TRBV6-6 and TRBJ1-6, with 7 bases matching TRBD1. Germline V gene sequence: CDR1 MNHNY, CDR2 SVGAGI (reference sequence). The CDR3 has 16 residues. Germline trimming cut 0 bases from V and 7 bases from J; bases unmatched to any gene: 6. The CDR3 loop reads CASSYSSGGMNSPLHF. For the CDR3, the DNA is TGTGCCAGCAGTTACTCGTCAGGGGGAATGAATTCACCCCTCCACTTT.

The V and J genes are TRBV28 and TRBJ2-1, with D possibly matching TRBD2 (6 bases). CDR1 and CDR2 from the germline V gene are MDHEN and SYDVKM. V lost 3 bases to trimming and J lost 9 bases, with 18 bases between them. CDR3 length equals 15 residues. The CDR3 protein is CASSFLLGDSVEQFF. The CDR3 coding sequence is TGTGCCAGCAGTTTCCTCCTTGGGGACTCCGTTGAGCAGTTCTTC. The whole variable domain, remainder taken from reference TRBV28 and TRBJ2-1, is DVKVTQSSRYLVKRTGEKVFLECVQDMDHENMFWYRQDPGLGLRLIYFSYDVKMKEKGDIPEGYSVSREKKERFSLILESASTNQTSMYLCASSFLLGDSVEQFFGPGTRLTVL.

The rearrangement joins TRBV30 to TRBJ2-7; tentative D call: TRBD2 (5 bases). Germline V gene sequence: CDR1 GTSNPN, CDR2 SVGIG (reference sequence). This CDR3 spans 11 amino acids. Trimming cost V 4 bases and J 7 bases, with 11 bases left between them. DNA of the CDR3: TGTGCCTGGAACCGGGGAAGGGAGCAGTACTTC. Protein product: CAWNRGREQYF. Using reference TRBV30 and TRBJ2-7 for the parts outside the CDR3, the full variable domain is SQTIHQWPATLVQPVGSPLSLECTVEGTSNPNLYWYRQAAGRGLQLLFYSVGIGQISSEVPQNLSASRPQDRQFILSSKKLLLSDSGFYLCAWNRGREQYFGPGTRLTVT.

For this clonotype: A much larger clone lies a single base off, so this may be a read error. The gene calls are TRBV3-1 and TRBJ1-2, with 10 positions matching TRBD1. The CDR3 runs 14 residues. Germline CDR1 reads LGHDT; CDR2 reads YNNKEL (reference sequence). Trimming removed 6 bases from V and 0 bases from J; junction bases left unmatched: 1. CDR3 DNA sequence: TGTGCCAGCAGAGGGACAGGGGCTAACTATGGCTACACCTTC. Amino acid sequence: CASRGTGANYGYTF.

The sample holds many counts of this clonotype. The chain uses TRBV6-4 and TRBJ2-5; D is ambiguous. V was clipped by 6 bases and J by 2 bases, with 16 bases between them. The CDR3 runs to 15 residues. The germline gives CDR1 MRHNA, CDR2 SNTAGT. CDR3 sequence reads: CASRRSGDLQETQYF. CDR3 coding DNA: TGTGCCAGCAGAAGGTCAGGCGACCTTCAAGAGACCCAGTACTTC.

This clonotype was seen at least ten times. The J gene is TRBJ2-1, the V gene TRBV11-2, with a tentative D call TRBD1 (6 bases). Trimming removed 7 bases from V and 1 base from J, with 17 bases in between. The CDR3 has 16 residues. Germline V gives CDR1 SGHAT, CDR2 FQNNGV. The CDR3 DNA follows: TGTGCCAGCATCCTTGCCCGAGGGGGTTCCTACAATGAGCAGTTCTTC. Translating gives CASILARGGSYNEQFF.

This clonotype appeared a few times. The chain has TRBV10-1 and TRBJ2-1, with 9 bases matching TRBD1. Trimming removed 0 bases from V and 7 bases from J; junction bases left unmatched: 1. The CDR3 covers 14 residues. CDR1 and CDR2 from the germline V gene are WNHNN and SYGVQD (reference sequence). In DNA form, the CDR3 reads TGCGCCAGCAGTGAGTCAGGACAGGGGAATGAGCAGTTCTTC. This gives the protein CASSESGQGNEQFF.

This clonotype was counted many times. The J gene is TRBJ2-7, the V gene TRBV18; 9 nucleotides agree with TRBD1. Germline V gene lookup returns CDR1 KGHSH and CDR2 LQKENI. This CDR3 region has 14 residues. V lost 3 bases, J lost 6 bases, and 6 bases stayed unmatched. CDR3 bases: TGTGCCAGCTCACCGGGACAGGGTCAGGGCGAGCAGTACTTC. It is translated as CASSPGQGQGEQYF.

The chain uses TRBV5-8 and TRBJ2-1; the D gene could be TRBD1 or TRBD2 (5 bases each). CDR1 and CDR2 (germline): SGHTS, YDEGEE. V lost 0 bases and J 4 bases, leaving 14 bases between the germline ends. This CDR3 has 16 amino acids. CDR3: CASSLDGAASYNEQFF. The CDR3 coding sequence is TGTGCCAGCAGCTTGGACGGGGCCGCATCATACAATGAGCAGTTCTTC.

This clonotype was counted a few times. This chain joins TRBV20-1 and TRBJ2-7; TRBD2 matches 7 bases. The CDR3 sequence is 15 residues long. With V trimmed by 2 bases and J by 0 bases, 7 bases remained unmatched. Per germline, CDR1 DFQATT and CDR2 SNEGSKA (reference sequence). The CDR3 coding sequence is TGCAGTGCTAGACCCCCTAGCGGTTTCTCCTACGAGCAGTACTTC. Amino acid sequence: CSARPPSGFSYEQYF.

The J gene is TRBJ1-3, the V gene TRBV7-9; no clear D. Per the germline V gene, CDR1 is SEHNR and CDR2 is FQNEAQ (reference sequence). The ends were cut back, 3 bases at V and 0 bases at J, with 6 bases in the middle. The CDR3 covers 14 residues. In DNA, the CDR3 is TGTGCCAGCAGCTTCCGAATCTCTGGAAACACCATATATTTT. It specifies CASSFRISGNTIYF.

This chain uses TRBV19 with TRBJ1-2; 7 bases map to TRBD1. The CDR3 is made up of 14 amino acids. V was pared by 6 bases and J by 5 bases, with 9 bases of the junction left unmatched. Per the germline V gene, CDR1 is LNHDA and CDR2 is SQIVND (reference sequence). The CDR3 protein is CASRSPGTAYGYTF. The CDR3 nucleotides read TGTGCCAGTAGATCACCCGGGACAGCTTATGGCTACACCTTC.

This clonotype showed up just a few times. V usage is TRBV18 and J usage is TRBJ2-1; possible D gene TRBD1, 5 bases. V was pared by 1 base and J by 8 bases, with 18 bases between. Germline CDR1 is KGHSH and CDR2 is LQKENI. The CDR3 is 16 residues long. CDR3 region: CASSPQADSLLDEQFF. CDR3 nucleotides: TGTGCCAGCTCACCACAAGCCGACAGCCTCCTAGATGAGCAGTTCTTC. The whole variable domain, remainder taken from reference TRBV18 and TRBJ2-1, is NAGVMQNPRHLVRRRGQEARLRCSPMKGHSHVYWYRQLPEEGLKFMVYLQKENIIDESGMPKERFSAEFPKEGPSILRIQQVVRGDSAAYFCASSPQADSLLDEQFFGPGTRLTVL.

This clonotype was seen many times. The CDR3 loop reads CSARDQAPGLAETQYF. The CDR3 nucleotides read TGCAGTGCTAGAGACCAGGCACCGGGACTAGCGGAGACCCAGTACTTC. The J gene is TRBJ2-5, the V gene TRBV20-1; 10 bases are a match to TRBD2. The CDR3 has 16 amino acids. Germline CDR1 DFQATT, CDR2 SNEGSKA (reference sequence). The ends lost 0 bases at V and 5 bases at J; junction bases unmatched: 9.

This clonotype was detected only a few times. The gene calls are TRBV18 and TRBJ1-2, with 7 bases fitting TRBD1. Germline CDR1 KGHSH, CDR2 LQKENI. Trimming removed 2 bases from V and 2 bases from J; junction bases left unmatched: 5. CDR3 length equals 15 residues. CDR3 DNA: TGTGCCAGCTCACCATCCTCGGGACAGAACTATGGCTACACCTTC. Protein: CASSPSSGQNYGYTF. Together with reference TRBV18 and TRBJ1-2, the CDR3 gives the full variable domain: NAGVMQNPRHLVRRRGQEARLRCSPMKGHSHVYWYRQLPEEGLKFMVYLQKENIIDESGMPKERFSAEFPKEGPSILRIQQVVRGDSAAYFCASSPSSGQNYGYTFGSGTRLTVV.

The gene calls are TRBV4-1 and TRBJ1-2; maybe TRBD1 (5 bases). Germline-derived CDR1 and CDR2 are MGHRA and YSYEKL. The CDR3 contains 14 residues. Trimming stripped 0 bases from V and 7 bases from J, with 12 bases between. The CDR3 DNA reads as TGCGCCAGCAGCCAAGATCCAGGGCCGGTTGGCTACACCTTC. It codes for CASSQDPGPVGYTF.

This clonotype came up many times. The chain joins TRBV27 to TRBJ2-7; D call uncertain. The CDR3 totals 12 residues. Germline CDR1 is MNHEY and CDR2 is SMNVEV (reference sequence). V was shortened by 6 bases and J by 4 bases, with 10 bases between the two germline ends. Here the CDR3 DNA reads TGTGCCAGCAGGGGGATAGGATACGAGCAGTACTTC. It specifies CASRGIGYEQYF.